The 27 T cell receptor beta chains reported below all come from one sample, sequenced in a study of cytomegalovirus exposure and HLA in healthy donors. Primers included in the PCR were 60 Vbeta and 13 Jbeta primers. Method: immunoSEQ multiplex PCR; TCRdb's copy keeps in-frame clones and lacks some. The table lists 150,000 to 200,000 clones, about 85% of them singletons. The sample taken for sequencing was PBMCs. The source of these receptors is a man aged 45-65 years in good health and CMV-seropositive.

The chain joins TRBV5-4 to TRBJ1-2; D is uncertain. In germline, CDR1 is SGHNT, CDR2 YYREEE (reference sequence). V lost 0 bases and J 4 bases, leaving 16 bases between the germline ends. CDR3 length: 16 residues. The CDR3 spells CASSLGVGEEAYGYTF. The CDR3 DNA is TGTGCCAGCAGCTTGGGAGTCGGGGAAGAGGCCTATGGCTACACCTTC.

This clone occurred a few times. The rearrangement uses TRBV2 and TRBJ1-2; 11 bases are shared with TRBD1. Trimming removed 5 bases from V and 8 bases from J; junction bases left unmatched: 7. Germline V gene sequence: CDR1 SNHLY, CDR2 FYNNEI. The CDR3 has 14 residues. The CDR3 bases are TGTGCCAGCAGTCCAGGACAGGGGGCCGGGGGCTACACCTTC. This codes for CASSPGQGAGGYTF.

The chain combines TRBV5-6 with TRBJ1-1; 9 bases match TRBD1. Germline CDR1 SGHDT, CDR2 YYEEEE. J was trimmed by 10 bases and V by 4 bases; bases with no gene match: 5. This CDR3 is built from 12 residues. The DNA of the CDR3 is TGTGCCAGCAGCCAAGGGACAGGGATAGCTTTCTTT. The encoded protein is CASSQGTGIAFF.

The chain joins TRBV4-1 to TRBJ1-1; D might be TRBD1 (5 bases). The CDR3 is made up of 16 amino acids. Germline CDR1 is MGHRA and CDR2 is YSYEKL. Deletions cut 4 bases from V and 0 bases from J, with 15 bases between. CDR3 sequence reads: CASSLYVAGVNTEAFF. In nucleotides, the CDR3 is TGCGCCAGCAGCCTCTACGTGGCGGGGGTGAACACTGAAGCTTTCTTT.

The chain recombines TRBV5-6 with TRBJ1-2; maybe TRBD1 (5 bases). CDR3 length: 11 residues. Trimming shortened V by 1 base and J by 9 bases, and 7 bases separated the two germline ends. The germline V gene encodes CDR1 SGHDT and CDR2 YYEEEE. The CDR3, as DNA: TGTGCCAGCAGCTTGAGGGGCAGCTACACCTTC. It specifies CASSLRGSYTF.

This clone appeared a single time. The chain is built from TRBV18 and TRBJ1-4; tentative D call: TRBD1 (5 bases). The CDR3 totals 14 residues. The V and J ends lost 0 bases and 7 bases respectively, with 9 bases between them. Per germline, CDR1 KGHSH and CDR2 LQKENI. The CDR3 bases are TGTGCCAGCTCACCACCGGGGGGTGTTGAAAAACTGTTTTTT. As protein: CASSPPGGVEKLFF.

The rearrangement links TRBV10-3 to TRBJ2-1; TRBD2 might be the D (6 bases). This CDR3 comprises 15 residues. The germline V and J ends were trimmed by 6 bases and 4 bases, with 16 bases remaining between them. Germline V gene sequence: CDR1 ENHRY, CDR2 SYGVKD. CDR3 sequence reads: CAIRSGTGSYNEQFF. CDR3 nucleotides: TGTGCCATCAGGTCCGGGACTGGCAGTTACAATGAGCAGTTCTTC.

This chain uses TRBV28 with TRBJ2-7; 8 positions match TRBD1. The CDR3 extends over 14 amino acids. After removal of 7 bases from V and 3 bases from J, the junction contained 8 bases not matched to a gene. Looked up from germline, CDR1 is MDHEN and CDR2 is SYDVKM. In DNA form, the CDR3 reads TGTGCCAGCAAGCCGGGACAGGTGGTCTACGAGCAGTACTTC. It encodes CASKPGQVVYEQYF.

The chain recombines TRBV14 with TRBJ1-4, with 9 bases lining up with TRBD1. The germline CDR1 and CDR2 sequences are SGHDN and FVKESK. The J segment lost 7 bases and the V segment lost 4 bases, leaving 7 bases of the junction unmatched. The CDR3 runs to 15 residues. CDR3 coding DNA: TGTGCCAGCAGCCTATCCGGGACAGGGCGTGAAAAACTGTTTTTT. This gives the protein CASSLSGTGREKLFF.

V and J are TRBV7-8 and TRBJ2-2; D may be TRBD1 (5 bases). CDR3 size: 14 residues. The V gene's germline CDR1 is SGHVS and CDR2 FQNEAQ. V was trimmed by 2 bases and J by 8 bases, leaving 12 bases between them. The CDR3 region is CASSLQTDAGELFF. CDR3 coding DNA: TGTGCCAGCAGCTTACAGACAGATGCTGGGGAGCTGTTTTTT.

Concerning this clone: Relative to the germline gene, one junction end is altered; a read error may explain this. This chain uses TRBV19 with TRBJ2-7; D is ambiguous. Germline V gene data show CDR1 as LNHDA and CDR2 as SQIVND (reference sequence). This CDR3 has 13 residues. CDR3 region: CASSVDGSYEQYF. CDR3 nucleotides: TGTGCCAGTAGTGTAGACGGCTCCTACGAGCAGTACTTC.

The chain combines TRBV10-2 with TRBJ1-4; TRBD1 matches at 12 bases. The CDR3 has 14 residues. Germline-derived CDR1 and CDR2 are WSHSY and SAAADI. V lost 5 bases and J lost 9; bases outside the gene matches: 4. The CDR3 bases are TGCGCCAGCAGTACGCGGGACAGGGGGCAAAAACTGTTTTTT. It yields the protein CASSTRDRGQKLFF.

The V call is TRBV5-4, the J call TRBJ2-7; 9 nucleotides match TRBD2. V dropped 6 bases and J dropped 0; count of bases not matched to a gene: 4. The CDR3 loop spans 14 amino acids. Germline V gene lookup returns CDR1 SGHNT and CDR2 YYREEE (reference sequence). In DNA, the CDR3 is TGTGCCAGCACCAAGCGGGGGGACTCCTACGAGCAGTACTTC. This gives the protein CASTKRGDSYEQYF. Complete variable domain (other parts from reference TRBV5-4 and TRBJ2-7): ETGVTQSPTHLIKTRGQQVTLRCSSQSGHNTVSWYQQALGQGPQFIFQYYREEENGRGNFPPRFSGLQFPNYSSELNVNALELDDSALYLCASTKRGDSYEQYFGPGTRLTVT.

Only one count was recorded for this clone. This chain uses TRBV7-2 with TRBJ2-7; 10 bases line up with TRBD2. CDR1 and CDR2 from the germline V gene are SGHTA and FQGNSA. The J segment lost 4 bases and the V segment lost 3 bases, leaving 15 bases of the junction unmatched. This CDR3 region has 18 residues. CDR3 loop: CASSFRASGSSQAYEQYF. DNA for the CDR3: TGTGCCAGCAGCTTTCGGGCTAGCGGGAGTTCCCAGGCTTACGAGCAGTACTTC.

The chain couples TRBV27 to TRBJ2-5; no clear D gene. V was clipped by 5 bases and J by 0 bases, with 10 bases between them. CDR1 and CDR2 from the germline V gene are MNHEY and SMNVEV (reference sequence). There are 14 residues in the CDR3. Here the CDR3 reads CASSPNTYQETQYF. The CDR3 DNA follows: TGTGCCAGCAGTCCCAACACGTACCAAGAGACCCAGTACTTC.

This chain links TRBV9 with TRBJ1-1; 8 bases are a match to TRBD1. V was pared by 3 bases and J by 0 bases, with 7 bases of the junction left unmatched. Germline V gene data show CDR1 as SGDLS and CDR2 as YYNGEE. The CDR3 spans 16 residues. The DNA for the CDR3 is TGTGCCAGCAGCGACAGGGGGGAAGGAATGAACACTGAAGCTTTCTTT. Translating gives CASSDRGEGMNTEAFF.

The chain recombines TRBV5-4 with TRBJ2-1; TRBD2 agrees at 7 bases. This CDR3 is built from 14 residues. V dropped 3 bases and J dropped 4; count of bases not matched to a gene: 4. In germline, CDR1 is SGHNT, CDR2 YYREEE (reference sequence). CDR3 DNA: TGTGCCAGCAGCTGGCACGGGAGGTACAATGAGCAGTTCTTC. It translates to CASSWHGRYNEQFF.

This chain connects TRBV27 to TRBJ2-3, with a possible D match to TRBD2 (5 bases). CDR1 and CDR2 from the germline V gene are MNHEY and SMNVEV (reference sequence). There are 13 residues in the CDR3. Trimming removed 5 bases at V and 8 bases at J, with 14 bases between. Written as DNA, the CDR3 is TGTGCCAGCAGTGCGCTAGCTTCAGGTACGCAGTATTTT. It yields the protein CASSALASGTQYF.

This chain connects TRBV4-1 to TRBJ2-4; no clear D gene. This CDR3 spans 17 amino acids. The germline gives CDR1 MGHRA, CDR2 YSYEKL. V was cut by 3 bases and J by 0 bases, with 15 bases left in between. The CDR3 is CASSQQAHTVAKNIQYF. CDR3 nucleotides: TGCGCCAGCAGCCAGCAGGCCCACACTGTAGCCAAAAACATTCAGTACTTC.

This chain links TRBV4-1 with TRBJ1-5; D gene unclear. Per germline, CDR1 MGHRA and CDR2 YSYEKL. V was pared by 2 bases and J by 2 bases, with 16 bases between. CDR3 length: 17 residues. The CDR3 loop is CASSQSDTAVGNQPQHF. As DNA, the CDR3 is TGCGCCAGCAGCCAATCGGATACAGCAGTTGGCAATCAGCCCCAGCATTTT.

The V call is TRBV29-1, the J call TRBJ1-2; a possible D gene is TRBD1 (5 bases). V was cut by 2 bases and J by 8 bases, with 15 bases left in between. The CDR3 is 13 residues long. Germline CDR1 reads SQVTM; CDR2 reads ANQGSEA. The CDR3 DNA follows: TGCAGCGTTGAACCGCAGGGAATCCGGGGCTACACCTTC. It encodes CSVEPQGIRGYTF.

The chain employs TRBV6-5 and TRBJ1-4; tentative D call: TRBD1 (6 bases). From germline, CDR1 is MNHEY and CDR2 SVGAGI. The V end lost 6 bases, the J end lost 4 bases, and 12 bases lay between the germline ends. The CDR3 length is 14 residues. CDR3 protein: CASRGGVLNEKLFF. As DNA, the CDR3 is TGTGCCAGCAGAGGGGGAGTCCTTAATGAAAAACTGTTTTTT.

V usage is TRBV6-6 and J usage is TRBJ2-7; 8 bases agree with TRBD2. Germline CDR1 reads MNHNY; CDR2 reads SVGAGI (reference sequence). The junction had 8 bases not matched to a gene; V was cut back by 6 bases and J by 1 base. The CDR3 runs 15 residues. The CDR3 loop reads CASRPDSGSSYEQYF. As DNA, the CDR3 is TGTGCCAGCAGACCGGACAGCGGGAGTTCCTACGAGCAGTACTTC.

The chain couples TRBV7-9 to TRBJ1-2; the D gene is possibly TRBD1 (5 bases). The V gene lost 5 bases and the J gene lost 3 bases, with 10 bases spanning the gap. This CDR3 is built from 13 residues. Per the germline V gene, CDR1 is SEHNR and CDR2 is FQNEAQ (reference sequence). In nucleotides, the CDR3 is TGTGCCAGCAGCCCGGGGGTCTACTATGGCTACACCTTC. It is translated as CASSPGVYYGYTF.

The CDR3 spells CASTSGLAGVWQYF. DNA for the CDR3: TGTGCCAGCACCTCGGGACTAGCGGGAGTCTGGCAGTACTTC. The genes are TRBV11-3 and TRBJ2-7, with TRBD2 matching over 14 bases. CDR1 is SGHNT and CDR2 is YENEEA in the germline V gene. The CDR3 runs to 14 residues. V shed 7 bases, J shed 9 bases, and the junction held 8 bases outside the gene matches.

This clone occurred once. V gene TRBV9 combines with J gene TRBJ2-1; D remains unclear. The CDR3 covers 13 residues. Between the trimmed V and J ends, which lost 3 bases and 5 bases, there was a span of 9 bases. The germline V gene encodes CDR1 SGDLS and CDR2 YYNGEE. The CDR3 DNA reads as TGTGCCAGCAGCGCCTGGTTAGACAATGAGCAGTTCTTC. Its translation: CASSAWLDNEQFF.

The chain joins TRBV7-9 to TRBJ2-7; perhaps TRBD2 as D (6 bases). Deletions cut 2 bases from V and 1 base from J, with 12 bases between. Germline V lookup: CDR1 SEHNR, CDR2 FQNEAQ (reference sequence). This CDR3 has 15 amino acids. The CDR3 region is CASSLQGGVSYEQYF. The CDR3 nucleotides read TGTGCCAGCAGCTTACAGGGAGGAGTTTCCTACGAGCAGTACTTC.